This TCR beta chain was obtained from a study of T cells in Graves' hyperthyroidism and ophthalmopathy. As concerns this clonotype: Its antigen is unknown.

Cells are PBMCs isolated from roughly 9.3 ml of fresh blood. The investigators amplified TCR beta CDR3 regions from RNA transcripts. The HTBI set primed first-round TCR CDR3 RT-PCR. TCRdb re-called the multiplex PCR reads with MiXCR, one entry per CDR3 protein. The sample carries under 350,000 distinct CDR3 sequences, 15% to 20% recorded once. Germline CDR1 is MNHNS and CDR2 is SASEGT. The CDR3 contains 17 residues. V was clipped by 4 bases and J by 4 bases; unmatched bases: 6. Study findings and constraints: In validation, the model predicted ophthalmopathy. These predictions came a median approximately six months before onset.

This clonotype was sampled from a woman aged 45-65 years with Graves' hyperthyroidism. Sequencing used blood. This chain joins TRBV6-1 and TRBJ2-3; TRBD2 matches 15 bases. This chain's CDR3 is CASSGTSGRAGADTQYF. CDR3 bases: TGTGCCAGCAGTGGGACTAGCGGGAGGGCCGGGGCAGATACGCAGTATTTT.